Listed below are T cell receptor beta chains from one sample, sequenced in a study of blood T cell repertoires in COVID-19. Clones were read by immunoSEQ multiplex PCR, and TCRdb kept only the in-frame ones, dropping some. The sample yields some 300,000 clones, 70% to 90% seen once. Sequenced: peripheral blood. The receptors were sampled from a man aged 65 to 85 with acute or convalescent COVID-19. CDR3s include the opening cysteine and the closing phenylalanine or tryptophan. D genes are given only for firm matches. Size is omitted from some rows. Given values are once, few, many or a class for expanded clones.

TRBD1 TRBJ1-2 . TRBV19 CASSPARTGIVGYTF TGTGCCAGTAGTCCTGCCCGGACAGGGATAGTCGGCTACACCTTC
. TRBJ1-1 many TRBV3-1/TRBV3-2 CASSPPGVWGTEAFF TGTGCCAGCAGCCCACCGGGGGTCTGGGGCACTGAAGCTTTCTTT
. TRBJ1-5 once TRBV7-8 CASSLLSDQPQHF TGTGCCAGCAGCTTATTGTCCGATCAGCCCCAGCATTTT
. TRBJ2-5 . TRBV5-1 CASSWGEALETQYF TGCGCCAGCAGCTGGGGGGAAGCGTTGGAGACCCAGTACTTC
. TRBJ1-5 . TRBV6-5 CASSKRQYNQPQHF TGTGCCAGCAGTAAACGACAATACAATCAGCCCCAGCATTTT
. TRBJ2-5 . TRBV18 CASSPPGDLPETQYF TGTGCCAGCTCACCACCCGGGGATCTCCCGGAGACCCAGTACTTC
. TRBJ1-6 . TRBV7-9 CASSLSGLYNSPLHF TGTGCCAGCAGCTTGTCAGGACTCTATAATTCACCCCTCCACTTT
TRBD2 TRBJ2-3 . TRBV6-2/TRBV6-3 CASSYSSSGTRTDTQYF TGTGCCAGCAGTTACAGTTCCTCCGGGACTAGAACAGATACGCAGTATTTT
. TRBJ1-5 . TRBV4-1 CASSQGGRKQPQHF TGCGCCAGCAGCCAAGGGGGGCGTAAGCAGCCCCAGCATTTT
. TRBJ1-5 . TRBV27 CASSLSSRGVMGNQPQHF TGTGCCAGCAGTTTATCTAGTAGGGGCGTCATGGGCAATCAGCCCCAGCATTTT
. TRBJ2-2 . TRBV6-4 CASSDSRGGGTGELFF TGTGCCAGCAGTGACTCGCGAGGGGGTGGTACCGGGGAGCTGTTTTTT
TRBD2 TRBJ2-3 . TRBV7-2 CASSLDTGLAGPRTDTQYF TGTGCCAGCAGCTTAGATACCGGGCTAGCGGGACCCAGGACAGATACGCAGTATTTT
. TRBJ1-3 . TRBV18 CASSPLTGFGNTIYF TGTGCCAGCTCACCGTTAACAGGGTTCGGAAACACCATATATTTT
. TRBJ1-4 . TRBV15 CATSNWGGVENEKLFF TGTGCCACCAGCAATTGGGGAGGGGTTGAGAATGAAAAACTGTTTTTT
TRBD2 TRBJ2-1 . TRBV30 CAGERRERYSYNEQFF TGTGCCGGCGAGCGGCGGGAGCGTTACTCCTACAATGAGCAGTTCTTC
TRBD2 TRBJ2-5 once TRBV2 CASSLSGGPQTQYF TGTGCCAGCAGTTTATCGGGGGGGCCCCAGACCCAGTACTTC
TRBD2 TRBJ2-2 . TRBV7-2 CASSAQLAGGLSGELFF TGTGCCAGCAGCGCCCAACTAGCGGGAGGGCTGTCCGGGGAGCTGTTTTTT
TRBD2 TRBJ2-2 . TRBV19 CASSILAGGPNTGELFF TGTGCCAGTAGTATACTAGCGGGGGGACCGAACACCGGGGAGCTGTTTTTT
. TRBJ2-7 . TRBV25-1 CASSLSSYEQYF TGTGCCAGCAGTCTCAGCTCCTACGAGCAGTACTTC
. TRBJ1-6 . TRBV28 CAIQGPSPNSPLHF TGTGCCATCCAGGGGCCGTCTCCGAATTCACCCCTCCACTTT
. TRBJ2-1 . TRBV5-4 CASSFQREEFF TGTGCCAGCAGCTTCCAGCGAGAGGAGTTCTTC
TRBD2 TRBJ2-7 . TRBV3-1/TRBV3-2 CASSQGPSGRSYEQYF TGTGCCAGCAGCCAAGGACCTAGCGGGAGGTCCTACGAGCAGTACTTC
. TRBJ2-3 . TRBV24-1 CATSLEPAGTDTQYF TGTGCCACCAGTCTAGAACCGGCTGGCACAGATACGCAGTATTTT
. TRBJ2-1 once TRBV12-3/TRBV12-4 CASSSDMNNEQFF TGTGCCAGCAGTTCAGATATGAACAATGAGCAGTTCTTC
. TRBJ1-2 . TRBV12-3/TRBV12-4 CASSLGAGYTF TGTGCCAGCAGTTTAGGTGCGGGCTACACCTTC
. TRBJ2-1 . TRBV6-2/TRBV6-3 CASSRGGGLSYNEQFF TGTGCCAGCAGCCGAGGGGGGGGTTTATCCTACAATGAGCAGTTCTTC
TRBD1 TRBJ2-4 . TRBV5-1 CASSFNEGATIQYF TGCGCCAGCAGCTTCAACGAGGGGGCGACCATTCAGTACTTC
TRBD1 TRBJ1-5 . TRBV19 CASKRTGDWDQPQHF TGTGCCAGTAAGAGGACAGGGGATTGGGATCAGCCCCAGCATTTT
. TRBJ1-2 . TRBV4-2 CASSQDRLDRLYGYTF TGTGCCAGCAGCCAAGATCGCCTAGACAGGTTATATGGCTACACCTTC
. TRBJ2-1 . TRBV30 CAWSLTGIYNEQFF TGTGCCTGGAGCCTAACCGGGATCTACAATGAGCAGTTCTTC
TRBD2 TRBJ2-1 . TRBV24-1 CATSDPRGGTYNEQFF TGTGCCACCAGTGACCCACGGGGAGGGACCTACAATGAGCAGTTCTTC
. TRBJ1-2 . TRBV6-5 CASSLTGTYGYTF TGTGCCAGCAGTTTGACAGGAACTTATGGCTACACCTTC
. TRBJ1-1 . TRBV5-4 CASSRTKTENTEAFF TGTGCCAGCAGCCGGACGAAGACAGAAAACACTGAAGCTTTCTTT
. TRBJ2-6 . TRBV19 CASTAQSQGASSGANVLTF TGTGCCAGTACCGCCCAATCACAAGGGGCGAGCTCTGGGGCCAACGTCCTGACTTTC
TRBD1 TRBJ1-1 . TRBV7-9 CASSLAKTGGTEAFF TGTGCCAGCAGCTTAGCGAAAACAGGGGGCACTGAAGCTTTCTTT
TRBD1 TRBJ1-4 few TRBV28 CASSSRRTGQVEKLFF TGTGCCAGCAGTTCCCGAAGGACAGGACAGGTCGAAAAACTGTTTTTT
TRBD2 TRBJ2-7 . TRBV18 CASSPGGGEQYF TGTGCCAGCTCACCAGGGGGGGGCGAGCAGTACTTC
. TRBJ2-7 . TRBV18 CASSPPNRAGSYEQYF TGTGCCAGCTCACCACCGAACAGGGCAGGTTCCTACGAGCAGTACTTC
. TRBJ1-5 once TRBV7-2 CASSLSYMAQPQHF TGTGCCAGCAGCTTATCGTACATGGCCCAGCCCCAGCATTTT
. TRBJ1-5 . TRBV4-2 CASSQVRDQPQHF TGTGCCAGCAGCCAAGTACGGGATCAGCCCCAGCATTTT
. TRBJ2-4 . TRBV29-1 CSVSPQGFQNIQYF TGCAGCGTCAGTCCTCAGGGGTTCCAAAACATTCAGTACTTC